This T cell receptor (beta chain) is from a study of T cells in localized non-small cell lung cancer. The assay was immunoSEQ multiplex PCR, and TCRdb's table has in-frame clones only and misses some. The sample shows around 92,000 clones, roughly 88% of them seen only once. A remark on this clone: Its antigen is unidentified.

Notes on the study in general: Adjacent lung exhibited a median of 57 among the 100 most abundant tumor clones.

The CDR3 spans 14 residues. Trimming shortened V by 3 bases and J by 6 bases, and 14 bases separated the two germline ends. The V gene's germline CDR1 is MNHEY and CDR2 SMNVEV (reference sequence). The chain is built from TRBV27 and TRBJ1-2; D perhaps matches TRBD1 (6 bases). This TCR derives from a woman aged 35 to 69 with stage II squamous cell lung carcinoma. The material sequenced was PBMCs, taken before any cancer treatment. The CDR3 region is CASSFRAGVDGYTF. Written as DNA, the CDR3 is TGTGCCAGCAGTTTTCGGGCAGGGGTTGATGGCTACACCTTC.